This TCR beta chain was profiled in a study of shared clonotypes between healthy human individuals. Looking at the study overall: Researchers assigned three CD4 naive, three CD4 memory, two CD8 naive and one CD8 memory plate to each donor. General study points: Clonotypes which were not shared had lower generation probabilities than clonotypes that all four donors shared.

CD45RO-negative cells were positively selected for CCR7, leaving out terminally differentiated effector memory CD45RA+ cells. This clone was observed a few times. Its matching antigen is unknown. Germline lookup yields CDR1 GTSNPN and CDR2 SVGIG (reference sequence). V dropped 3 bases and J dropped 6 bases, with 17 bases sitting between them. This CDR3 comprises 15 residues. Produced via immunoSEQ multiplex PCR; TCRdb's table is partial and in-frame only. The sample holds about 820,000 clones, about 91% seen once. This TCR came from a young man in good health. Sequencing was carried out using naive CD8+ T cells sorted from blood. The chain carries TRBV30 and TRBJ2-2; the D gene is possibly TRBD1 (6 bases). CDR3 nucleotide sequence: TGTGCCTGGAGAACGATGGCAGGGGAAGCCGGGGAGCTGTTTTTT. It is translated as CAWRTMAGEAGELFF. Full variable domain (outside the CDR3, taken from reference TRBV30 and TRBJ2-2): SQTIHQWPATLVQPVGSPLSLECTVEGTSNPNLYWYRQAAGRGLQLLFYSVGIGQISSEVPQNLSASRPQDRQFILSSKKLLLSDSGFYLCAWRTMAGEAGELFFGEGSRLTVL.